Presented here are 21 T cell receptor beta chains from one specimen sequenced in a study of cytomegalovirus exposure and HLA in healthy donors. Primers included in the PCR were 60 Vbeta and 13 Jbeta primers. TCRdb's table, derived via immunoSEQ multiplex PCR, lists solely in-frame clones and lacks some. The sample records around 130,000 clones, around 8.5% being singletons. Sequencing was carried out using PBMCs. The origin of the receptors is a man between 35 and 55 years old in good health and CMV-seronegative.

This clone was seen a handful of times. This rearrangement joins TRBV27 to TRBJ2-7, with 14 bases fitting TRBD2. CDR1 MNHEY and CDR2 SMNVEV come from the germline V gene (reference sequence). The trim removed 6 bases at V and 6 bases at J, leaving 10 bases unmatched. The CDR3 consists of 16 residues. The CDR3 here is CASSPGTSGGTIEQYF. CDR3 in DNA: TGTGCCAGCAGCCCCGGGACTAGCGGGGGTACCATCGAGCAGTACTTC.

This chain joins TRBV4-3 and TRBJ2-3; 12 bases match TRBD2. The CDR3 totals 16 residues. CDR1 and CDR2 (germline): LGHNA, YSLEER. With V trimmed by 1 base and J by 5 bases, 4 bases remained unmatched. The CDR3 protein is CASSQGLAGAGDTQYF. For the CDR3, the DNA is TGCGCCAGCAGCCAAGGACTAGCGGGGGCGGGAGATACGCAGTATTTT.

About this clone: Likely a read error: the CDR3 ends without its conserved phenylalanine or tryptophan. It is unclear where the CDR3 begins or ends on the DNA, so no DNA is shown, and the CDR3 is as TCRdb lists it. The identical CDR3 is also encoded by other nucleotide sequences in the sample. The rearrangement uses TRBV6-4 and TRBJ2-2; the table calls TRBD2, which could not be checked here. Both ends counted, the CDR3 spans 15 residues. From germline, CDR1 is MRHNA and CDR2 SNTAGT. The CDR3 here is CASSEGSGNTGEMFL.

The chain carries TRBV6-6 and TRBJ1-5, with 7 nucleotides matching TRBD1. Germline trimming cut 2 bases from V and 1 base from J; bases unmatched to any gene: 2. Germline V gives CDR1 MNHNY, CDR2 SVGAGI (reference sequence). The CDR3 has 15 amino acids. The CDR3 spells CASSYRGQSNQPQHF. The DNA for the CDR3 is TGTGCCAGCAGTTACCGGGGACAGAGCAATCAGCCCCAGCATTTT.

The V and J genes are TRBV6-1 and TRBJ1-1, with D possibly matching TRBD1 (6 bases). Germline assignment: CDR1 MNHNS and CDR2 SASEGT. This CDR3 is built from 15 residues. V shed 4 bases and J shed 3 bases, with 15 bases lying between them. The CDR3, as DNA: TGTGCCAGCAGTGGTAACTCAGGGGCAGACACTGAAGCTTTCTTT. Its protein is CASSGNSGADTEAFF.

DNA of the CDR3: TGTGCCAGCAGCGCCCCGGGACAGCAGGGCACAGATACGCAGTATTTT. This sequence encodes CASSAPGQQGTDTQYF. The rearrangement links TRBV6-6 to TRBJ2-3, with TRBD1 identical over 7 bases. The germline gives CDR1 MNHNY, CDR2 SVGAGI (reference sequence). V lost 6 bases and J lost 1; bases outside the gene matches: 10. This CDR3 spans 16 amino acids.

This chain links TRBV6-1 with TRBJ1-3; D is unclear. V lost 7 bases to trimming and J lost 0 bases, with 7 bases between them. This CDR3 region has 13 residues. Germline CDR1 is MNHNS and CDR2 is SASEGT. CDR3 in DNA: TGTGCCAGCAATTCTTACTCTGGAAACACCATATATTTT. Protein product: CASNSYSGNTIYF.

The chain is built from TRBV28 and TRBJ1-2, with TRBD1 as a possible D gene (6 bases). Germline CDR1 MDHEN, CDR2 SYDVKM. CDR3 length equals 16 residues. V was cut by 5 bases and J by 5 bases, with 21 bases left in between. In DNA, the CDR3 is TGTGCCAGCAGTCCCCAGGTGGCTGGGGGCGATTATGGCTACACCTTC. It is translated as CASSPQVAGGDYGYTF.

There are a few counts of this clone. This chain uses TRBV5-6 with TRBJ2-2; 8 positions match TRBD1. J gave up 5 bases and V 6 bases, and 15 bases lay outside the gene matches. CDR1 and CDR2 from the germline V gene are SGHDT and YYEEEE. The CDR3 runs to 17 residues. This chain's CDR3 is CASNLYRTGSNTGELFF. The CDR3 bases are TGTGCCAGCAACCTTTATAGGACAGGGAGCAATACCGGGGAGCTGTTTTTT.

V is TRBV11-2 and J is TRBJ2-7; 7 bases match TRBD1. Germline V gene data show CDR1 as SGHAT and CDR2 as FQNNGV. The V segment lost 1 base and the J segment 4 bases; nucleotides outside the gene matches: 7. This CDR3 region has 15 residues. Written as DNA, the CDR3 is TGTGCCAGCAGCTTAGGGCAGGGGGTGGTTTACGAGCAGTACTTC. Its protein product is CASSLGQGVVYEQYF.

This clone was detected only a few times. CDR3 sequence (DNA): TGTGCCAGCAGGACAGGGTTAAATGAAAAACTGTTTTTT. Translating gives CASRTGLNEKLFF. The chain is built from TRBV6-1 and TRBJ1-4; 7 nucleotides align to TRBD1. The V gene's germline CDR1 is MNHNS and CDR2 SASEGT. Unmatched junction bases numbered 3, after V lost 6 bases and J lost 5 bases. CDR3 size: 13 residues.

In its sample, this clone was seen a few times. CDR3 in DNA: TGCAGCGTTGGACAGTCTGGAGACCAGCCCCAGCATTTT. Translating gives CSVGQSGDQPQHF. J is TRBJ1-5 and V is TRBV29-1; tentatively, D is TRBD1 (5 bases). Trimming removed 4 bases at V and 7 bases at J, with 14 bases between. The CDR3 length is 13 residues. Germline CDR1 SQVTM, CDR2 ANQGSEA. The complete variable domain, with remaining parts taken from reference TRBV29-1 and TRBJ1-5, reads SAVISQKPSRDICQRGTSLTIQCQVDSQVTMMFWYRQQPGQSLTLIATANQGSEATYESGFVIDKFPISRPNLTFSTLTVSNMSPEDSSIYLCSVGQSGDQPQHFGDGTRLSIL.

V usage is TRBV7-8 and J usage is TRBJ2-1, with 9 bases lining up with TRBD2. This CDR3 comprises 15 residues. Per germline, CDR1 SGHVS and CDR2 FQNEAQ. Losses at the gene ends were 5 bases for V and 5 bases for J; bases not matched to a gene: 7. CDR3 protein: CASSTPSGNNNEQFF. The CDR3 DNA reads as TGTGCCAGCAGCACTCCTAGCGGGAATAACAATGAGCAGTTCTTC.

This rearrangement joins TRBV4-1 to TRBJ2-5, with D maybe TRBD2 (5 bases). The CDR3 consists of 14 residues. The V end was cut by 1 base, the J end by 5 bases, with 11 bases between. Germline V gene sequence: CDR1 MGHRA, CDR2 YSYEKL. Here the CDR3 DNA reads TGCGCCAGCAGCCAAGGAAGTGAGCGGGAGACCCAGTACTTC. It encodes CASSQGSERETQYF.

This clone has just a few counts. The chain recombines TRBV9 with TRBJ1-3; possible D gene TRBD1, 5 bases. The germline gives CDR1 SGDLS, CDR2 YYNGEE. Between the trimmed V and J ends, which lost 3 bases and 0 bases, there was a span of 10 bases. The CDR3 is 15 residues long. This CDR3 reads CASSAGGDSGNTIYF. CDR3 DNA sequence: TGTGCCAGCAGCGCGGGGGGAGACTCTGGAAACACCATATATTTT.

There are a few counts of this clone. The rearrangement uses TRBV7-9 and TRBJ1-2; tentative D call: TRBD1 (5 bases). V lost 4 bases to trimming and J lost 2 bases, with 8 bases between them. The CDR3 length is 13 residues. The germline V gene encodes CDR1 SEHNR and CDR2 FQNEAQ (reference sequence). This CDR3 reads CASSSRENYGYTF. CDR3 DNA: TGTGCCAGCAGCTCCAGGGAAAACTATGGCTACACCTTC.

The chain is built from TRBV12-5 and TRBJ1-2, with TRBD1 matching 9 bases. Germline CDR1 is LGHNT and CDR2 is FRNRAP. V was clipped by 2 bases and J by 7 bases; unmatched bases: 23. The CDR3 length is 20 residues. The CDR3 sequence: CASGLRPSGQGILGPGGYTF. CDR3 bases: TGTGCTAGTGGTTTGCGCCCCTCAGGACAGGGGATATTGGGTCCTGGTGGCTACACCTTC.

This clone was observed a few times. The chain couples TRBV7-9 to TRBJ2-7; D might be TRBD1 (6 bases). The V end lost 5 bases, the J end lost 2 bases, and 13 bases lay between the germline ends. The CDR3 totals 14 residues. The germline V gene encodes CDR1 SEHNR and CDR2 FQNEAQ (reference sequence). CDR3 residues: CASSPPGAPYEQYF. CDR3 nucleotide sequence: TGTGCCAGCAGCCCTCCAGGGGCTCCCTACGAGCAGTACTTC. The full variable domain, rest sourced from reference TRBV7-9 and TRBJ2-7, is DTGVSQNPRHKITKRGQNVTFRCDPISEHNRLYWYRQTLGQGPEFLTYFQNEAQLEKSRLLSDRFSAERPKGSFSTLEIQRTEQGDSAMYLCASSPPGAPYEQYFGPGTRLTVT.

This clone has more than one count but fewer than ten. V gene TRBV5-6 combines with J gene TRBJ1-1; D ambiguous. The CDR3 runs to 13 residues. Germline V gene data show CDR1 as SGHDT and CDR2 as YYEEEE. V was trimmed by 4 bases and J by 5 bases, leaving 12 bases between them. The CDR3: CASSLLSSTEAFF. The DNA for the CDR3 is TGTGCCAGCAGCCTTCTAAGTTCGACTGAAGCTTTCTTT.

This clone has more than one count but fewer than ten. This sequence joins TRBV19 and TRBJ1-1; 9 bases are a match to TRBD1. This CDR3 comprises 16 residues. The germline gives CDR1 LNHDA, CDR2 SQIVND (reference sequence). Trimming at V came to 2 bases and at J to 1 base, leaving 5 bases not matched to a gene. The CDR3 region has the DNA TGTGCCAGTAGTATACGACAGGGGGAGAGGAACACTGAAGCTTTCTTT. Translating gives CASSIRQGERNTEAFF.

The chain joins TRBV4-1 to TRBJ2-1; possibly TRBD2 for D (6 bases). CDR1 MGHRA and CDR2 YSYEKL come from the germline V gene. This CDR3 is 16 amino acids long. V lost 3 bases to trimming and J lost 10 bases, with 22 bases between them. CDR3 region: CASSQGRAGPGEEQFF. CDR3 sequence (DNA): TGCGCCAGCAGCCAGGGGCGGGCGGGGCCCGGTGAGGAGCAGTTCTTC.